This T cell receptor (beta chain) is drawn from a study of blood T cell repertoires in COVID-19. Measured with immunoSEQ multiplex PCR; TCRdb has only the in-frame clones, and not every one. The sample includes approximately 290,000 clones, around 85% seen only once; the top ten take 0.75% to 0.95%. Per germline, CDR1 LGHDT and CDR2 YNNKEL (reference sequence). CDR3 length: 16 residues. The ends were cut back, 0 bases at V and 2 bases at J, with 12 bases in the middle. The TCR comes from a human donor with COVID-19, enrolled during active disease. The donor label of this sample is uncertain. Sequencing input: peripheral blood. The rearrangement joins TRBV3-1 (or the pseudogene TRBV3-2) to TRBJ2-3, with a tentative D call TRBD2 (7 bases). The CDR3 region is CASSQDLGGVTDTQYF. CDR3 in DNA: TGTGCCAGCAGCCAAGATCTAGGGGGGGTCACAGATACGCAGTATTTT.